This T cell receptor beta chain was identified in a study of blood T cell repertoires in COVID-19. Study summary: Whether acute or convalescent, the COVID-19 samples came from the United States, Italy and Spain. PBMCs, B-cell-depleted T cells, or T cells provided the cDNA or gDNA that made up the material.

As processed by the authors: Estimation of nucleated cell counts was performed using reference gene primer amplification. Profiling relied on immunoSEQ multiplex PCR, and the TCRdb table lists in-frame clones only, not all of them. V, J and clone size derive from that table, while D and trimming were established from the DNA sequence. The table shows some 250,000 clones, with 65% to 90% occurring only once. The V gene end was trimmed by 0 bases and the J gene end by 9 bases; junction bases not matched to a gene: 12. The germline V gene has CDR1 KGHSH and CDR2 LQKENI. The CDR3 has 16 residues. The rearrangement uses TRBV18 and TRBJ2-7; 9 nucleotides align to TRBD1. The sequencing sample was made of peripheral blood. The source of this sequence is a man aged 25 to 40 with active or convalescent COVID-19. The CDR3 nucleotides read TGTGCCAGCTCACCACCCGGGACAGGGCCCACTTATGTGCAGTACTTC. It is translated as CASSPPGTGPTYVQYF.